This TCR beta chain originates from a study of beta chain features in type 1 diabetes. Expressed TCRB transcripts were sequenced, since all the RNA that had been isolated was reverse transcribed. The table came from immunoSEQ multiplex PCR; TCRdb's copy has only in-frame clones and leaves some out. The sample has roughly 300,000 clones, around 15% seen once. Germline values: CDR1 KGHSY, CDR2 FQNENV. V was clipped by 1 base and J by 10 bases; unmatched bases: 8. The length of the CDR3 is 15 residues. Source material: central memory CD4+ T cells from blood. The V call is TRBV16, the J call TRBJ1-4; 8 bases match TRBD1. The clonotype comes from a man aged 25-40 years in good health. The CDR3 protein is CASSQFSGQGSKLFF. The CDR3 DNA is TGTGCCAGCAGCCAATTTTCAGGACAGGGCTCAAAACTGTTTTTT.